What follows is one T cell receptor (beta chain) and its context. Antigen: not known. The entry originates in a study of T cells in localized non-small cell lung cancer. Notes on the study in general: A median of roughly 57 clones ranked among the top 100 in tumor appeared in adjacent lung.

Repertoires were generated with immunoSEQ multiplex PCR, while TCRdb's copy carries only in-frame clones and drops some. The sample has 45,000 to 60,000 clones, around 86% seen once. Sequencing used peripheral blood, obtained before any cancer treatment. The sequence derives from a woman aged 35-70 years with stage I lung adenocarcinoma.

The DNA of the CDR3 is TGTGCCAGTACCCGGCACACCGGGGAGCTGTTTTTT. It specifies CASTRHTGELFF. The J gene is TRBJ2-2, the V gene TRBV19; D unresolved. Germline CDR1 is LNHDA and CDR2 is SQIVND (reference sequence). This CDR3 is 12 amino acids long. Trimming pared 7 bases from V and 3 bases from J, leaving 6 bases between.